The 24 T cell receptor beta chains below were found in one sample sequenced in a study of shared clonotypes between healthy human individuals. The repertoire was sequenced with immunoSEQ multiplex PCR; TCRdb's copy has only in-frame clones and lacks some. The data contain hundreds of thousands of clones, 95% to 98% of them singletons. The sequencing input was naive CD4+ T cells sorted from blood. Subset meaning: CD45RA+ positively selected. The receptors stem from a woman aged 25 to 39 in good health.

V usage is TRBV28 and J usage is TRBJ1-2; 7 nucleotides align to TRBD1. Germline values: CDR1 MDHEN, CDR2 SYDVKM. With 10 bases clipped from V and 5 bases from J, the junction kept 7 bases outside the gene matches. This CDR3 has 12 residues. The CDR3 reads CAISTGKYGYTF. CDR3 bases: TGTGCCATTTCGACAGGGAAATATGGCTACACCTTC.

The rearrangement joins TRBV5-4 to TRBJ2-1; 9 bases are a match to TRBD1. The junction had 6 bases not matched to a gene; V was cut back by 1 base and J by 4 bases. The CDR3 extends over 16 amino acids. Per the germline V gene, CDR1 is SGHNT and CDR2 is YYREEE (reference sequence). In DNA form, the CDR3 reads TGTGCCAGCAGCTTGTGGGACAGGGATATATACAATGAGCAGTTCTTC. Its protein is CASSLWDRDIYNEQFF. The full variable domain, its missing parts supplied by reference TRBV5-4 and TRBJ2-1, is ETGVTQSPTHLIKTRGQQVTLRCSSQSGHNTVSWYQQALGQGPQFIFQYYREEENGRGNFPPRFSGLQFPNYSSELNVNALELDDSALYLCASSLWDRDIYNEQFFGPGTRLTVL.

This chain connects TRBV6-6 to TRBJ2-6; no clear D. The germline V gene encodes CDR1 MNHNY and CDR2 SVGAGI (reference sequence). Trimming removed 4 bases from V and 2 bases from J, with 6 bases in between. The CDR3 sequence is 14 residues long. CDR3 loop: CASSFVAGANVLTF. The DNA for the CDR3 is TGTGCCAGCAGTTTTGTGGCTGGGGCCAACGTCCTGACTTTC.

J is TRBJ2-7 and V is TRBV25-1; tentative D call: TRBD1 (6 bases). The germline V and J ends were trimmed by 3 bases and 2 bases, with 11 bases remaining between them. The CDR3 has 14 residues. CDR1 and CDR2 from the germline V gene are MGHDK and SYGVNS. The CDR3 nucleotides are TGTGCCAGCAGTGATGCCCCAGGGGCCTACGAGCAGTACTTC. Protein product: CASSDAPGAYEQYF.

CDR3 amino acids: CASSLGSGGETQYF. The CDR3 nucleotides read TGTGCCAGCAGCTTAGGTAGCGGTGGTGAGACCCAGTACTTC. The chain carries TRBV11-2 and TRBJ2-5; D may be TRBD2 (6 bases). Trimming pared 1 base from V and 5 bases from J, leaving 11 bases between. Per germline, CDR1 SGHAT and CDR2 FQNNGV. The length of the CDR3 is 14 residues. Full variable domain (missing parts from reference TRBV11-2 and TRBJ2-5): EAGVAQSPRYKIIEKRQSVAFWCNPISGHATLYWYQQILGQGPKLLIQFQNNGVVDDSQLPKDRFSAERLKGVDSTLKIQPAKLEDSAVYLCASSLGSGGETQYFGPGTRLLVL.

The chain joins TRBV5-1 to TRBJ2-3; D gene unclear. The CDR3 loop spans 12 amino acids. CDR1 is SGHRS and CDR2 is YFSETQ in the germline V gene. Between the trimmed V and J ends, which lost 4 bases and 3 bases, there was a span of 6 bases. CDR3 region: CASSGRTDTQYF. CDR3 coding DNA: TGCGCCAGCAGCGGTAGAACAGATACGCAGTATTTT.

In this sample, this clone turned up a few times. The chain has TRBV5-1 and TRBJ2-7, with 8 bases lining up with TRBD1. Trimming cost V 0 bases and J 3 bases; bases outside gene matches: 5. This CDR3 spans 15 amino acids. Germline lookup yields CDR1 SGHRS and CDR2 YFSETQ. DNA for the CDR3: TGCGCCAGCAGCTTGGGGACAGGGTACTACTACGAGCAGTACTTC. Amino acid sequence: CASSLGTGYYYEQYF.

The J gene is TRBJ2-5, the V gene TRBV7-2, with 11 bases identical to TRBD2. The J call may be wrong; the DNA end is better matched by TRBJ2-7. Germline V gene data show CDR1 as SGHTA and CDR2 as FQGNSA. CDR3 length: 16 amino acids. CDR3: CASSFRLAGHFDEQYF. The CDR3 coding sequence is TGTGCCAGCAGCTTTCGACTAGCGGGGCATTTCGACGAGCAGTACTTC.

J is TRBJ2-7 and V is TRBV5-4, with TRBD1 identical over 8 bases. The CDR3 is made up of 15 amino acids. CDR1 is SGHNT, CDR2 YYREEE, per germline (reference sequence). The J segment lost 5 bases and the V segment lost 4 bases, leaving 11 bases of the junction unmatched. The CDR3 here is CASSTWTGPVNEQYF. In nucleotides, the CDR3 is TGTGCCAGCAGCACCTGGACAGGGCCTGTGAACGAGCAGTACTTC.

The rearrangement joins TRBV27 to TRBJ2-7; 12 positions agree with TRBD2. The length of the CDR3 is 15 residues. CDR1 MNHEY and CDR2 SMNVEV come from the germline V gene (reference sequence). J gave up 0 bases and V 4 bases, and 1 base lay outside the gene matches. The CDR3 DNA follows: TGTGCCAGCAGTTCTAGCGGGAGGGACTCCTACGAGCAGTACTTC. Its translation: CASSSSGRDSYEQYF.

The chain combines TRBV4-1 with TRBJ1-4; 7 bases line up with TRBD1. Trimming removed 6 bases from V and 4 bases from J; junction bases left unmatched: 2. The germline gives CDR1 MGHRA, CDR2 YSYEKL. The CDR3 loop spans 13 amino acids. CDR3 sequence: CASRGGLNEKLFF. In DNA form, the CDR3 reads TGCGCCAGCAGAGGGGGCCTTAATGAAAAACTGTTTTTT.

J is TRBJ1-6 and V is TRBV6-5, with 9 bases matching TRBD1. J was trimmed by 7 bases and V by 4 bases; bases with no gene match: 8. The CDR3 totals 16 residues. Per germline, CDR1 MNHEY and CDR2 SVGAGI. The CDR3 DNA is TGTGCCAGCAGTTCTACAGGGGGCGTAGGAAATTCACCCCTCCACTTT. This encodes CASSSTGGVGNSPLHF.

CDR3 protein: CASSPRGYSGNTIYF. The CDR3 nucleotides read TGTGCCAGCAGCCCCAGGGGGTACTCTGGAAACACCATATATTTT. The gene calls are TRBV13 and TRBJ1-3, with 7 bases lining up with TRBD1. The length of the CDR3 is 15 residues. The J segment lost 0 bases and the V segment lost 5 bases, leaving 4 bases of the junction unmatched. The V gene's germline CDR1 is PRHDT and CDR2 FYEKMQ (reference sequence).

The chain employs TRBV5-1 and TRBJ2-5, with 8 bases aligning to TRBD2. Trimming removed 0 bases from V and 5 bases from J; junction bases left unmatched: 6. The CDR3 runs 15 residues. Germline values: CDR1 SGHRS, CDR2 YFSETQ. CDR3 amino acids: CASSLAVAGGETQYF. CDR3 DNA: TGCGCCAGCAGCTTGGCCGTTGCGGGGGGTGAGACCCAGTACTTC.

In this sample, this clone turned up once. This chain links TRBV28 with TRBJ1-2; the match to TRBD1 covers 10 bases. Germline V CDR1 and CDR2: MDHEN, SYDVKM. Trimming removed 6 bases from V and 3 bases from J; junction bases left unmatched: 1. The CDR3 covers 13 residues. CDR3 amino acids: CASRGTGDYGYTF. The DNA of the CDR3 is TGTGCCAGCAGGGGGACAGGGGACTATGGCTACACCTTC.

V and J are TRBV5-4 and TRBJ2-7, with a possible D match to TRBD2 (6 bases). Germline assignment: CDR1 SGHNT and CDR2 YYREEE (reference sequence). With 4 bases removed from V and 2 bases from J, the gap between germline ends came to 13 bases. The CDR3 extends over 14 amino acids. In DNA form, the CDR3 reads TGTGCCAGCAGCCCCCGGGGAGGACCCTACGAGCAGTACTTC. Protein: CASSPRGGPYEQYF.

This chain links TRBV7-9 with TRBJ1-1; weak D call: TRBD1 (6 bases). Germline CDR1 and CDR2: SEHNR and FQNEAQ (reference sequence). V was trimmed by 5 bases and J by 1 base, leaving 17 bases between them. This CDR3 region has 16 residues. CDR3 bases: TGTGCCAGCAGCCCCTACGGACAGACAGAGAACACTGAAGCTTTCTTT. This encodes CASSPYGQTENTEAFF.

This rearrangement joins TRBV27 to TRBJ1-1; D may be TRBD1 (5 bases). CDR3 length: 15 residues. V was shortened by 2 bases and J by 3 bases, with 13 bases between the two germline ends. Germline V lookup: CDR1 MNHEY, CDR2 SMNVEV (reference sequence). CDR3 bases: TGTGCCAGCAGTTTAGTAGGGGAACCGTACACTGAAGCTTTCTTT. Amino acid sequence: CASSLVGEPYTEAFF.

The V call is TRBV7-9, the J call TRBJ2-1; 11 bases align to TRBD2. This CDR3 comprises 15 residues. Trimming removed 6 bases from V and 9 bases from J; junction bases left unmatched: 10. The germline V gene encodes CDR1 SEHNR and CDR2 FQNEAQ (reference sequence). The CDR3 sequence: CASRAALAGVGEQFF. The CDR3 DNA is TGTGCCAGCAGGGCTGCACTAGCGGGAGTTGGTGAGCAGTTCTTC.

This rearrangement joins TRBV5-1 to TRBJ2-1; D is unresolved. The CDR3 is 15 residues long. Germline assignment: CDR1 SGHRS and CDR2 YFSETQ. Trimming cost V 5 bases and J 2 bases, with 14 bases left between them. The DNA for the CDR3 is TGCGCCAGCAGTACCGGTCCCGAGCCCTACAATGAGCAGTTCTTC. Translation gives CASSTGPEPYNEQFF.

The chain is built from TRBV6-5 and TRBJ2-7; no clear D gene. Germline V gives CDR1 MNHEY, CDR2 SVGAGI. CDR3 length: 16 amino acids. Between the trimmed V and J ends, which lost 0 bases and 0 bases, there was a span of 12 bases. The CDR3 DNA is TGTGCCAGCAGTTACTCGAGTCCCTCGGTCTCCTACGAGCAGTACTTC. Residues: CASSYSSPSVSYEQYF.

The chain uses TRBV6-4 and TRBJ2-3; D perhaps matches TRBD2 (5 bases). Germline CDR1 is MRHNA and CDR2 is SNTAGT. The CDR3 has 15 residues. Trimming stripped 5 bases from V and 0 bases from J, with 12 bases between. In DNA form, the CDR3 reads TGTGCCAGCAGTTTGGAGGTAACTAGCACAGATACGCAGTATTTT. Its translation is CASSLEVTSTDTQYF.

CDR3 amino acids: CASSPVGAADPPLGYTF. The CDR3 region has the DNA TGTGCCAGCAGCCCTGTCGGGGCCGCCGACCCTCCCCTTGGCTACACCTTC. The V gene is TRBV9, the J gene TRBJ1-2, with TRBD1 as a possible D gene (5 bases). Trimming removed 4 bases from V and 7 bases from J, with 26 bases in between. This CDR3 contains 17 residues. Germline V gene sequence: CDR1 SGDLS, CDR2 YYNGEE.

V gene TRBV25-1 combines with J gene TRBJ1-6, with D uncertain. CDR3 size: 12 residues. Trimming stripped 4 bases from V and 9 bases from J, with 7 bases between. From germline, CDR1 is MGHDK and CDR2 SYGVNS. This CDR3 reads CASSASTSPLHF. The CDR3 DNA reads TGTGCCAGCAGTGCCTCGACTTCACCCCTCCACTTT.